This TCR beta chain was sequenced in a study of blood T cells in healthy people across ages. Study-wide points: Comparison with aged donors showed that long-lived donors had more naive CD4+ cells and higher diversity. Not knowing donor CMV status may have confounded expanded clonotype changes.

The CDR3 runs to 12 residues. CDR1 ENHRY and CDR2 SYGVKD come from the germline V gene. The authors ran a second PCR of 7 to 11 cycles using a sample-barcoded 5' primer and a J-beta primer mix. With 12 random nucleotides, a template-switch adaptor tagged each individual cDNA molecule. From the 5' RACE reads, TCRdb called clonotypes with MiXCR, one entry per CDR3 protein. Seen here are about 670,000 distinct CDR3 sequences, around 52% observed once, and the top ten hold approximately 13%. About this clonotype: Its antigen is unknown. A junction end diverges from the germline sequence, so it may reflect a read error.

This rearrangement joins TRBV10-3 to TRBJ1-1, with a possible D match to TRBD1 (6 bases). What was sequenced was blood. The receptor comes from a woman of 80 years or more in good health. As DNA, the CDR3 is TGTGCCATCAGGGAGTCGCAGGGGGAAGCTTTCTTT. It encodes CAIRESQGEAFF.